Presented here are 7 T cell receptor beta chains from one specimen sequenced in a study of T cell responses to AZD1222 COVID-19 vaccine. The protocol was immunoSEQ multiplex PCR, while the TCRdb copy is restricted to in-frame clones and leaves out a portion. The table lists about 61,000 clones, around 82% of them singletons. Sequencing was performed on peripheral blood, taken 28 days after the second AZD1222 dose. The receptors shown here come from an adult who received the AZD1222 COVID-19 vaccine.

This sequence joins TRBV9 and TRBJ2-1; D perhaps matches TRBD2 (6 bases). Trimming pared 9 bases from V and 8 bases from J, leaving 12 bases between. The length of the CDR3 is 11 residues. Germline CDR1 reads SGDLS; CDR2 reads YYNGEE. CDR3 sequence reads: CATGPSDEQFF. CDR3 nucleotide sequence: TGTGCCACGGGGCCTAGCGATGAGCAGTTCTTC.

This clone was detected ten times or more. J is TRBJ2-7 and V is TRBV28, with TRBD1 matching 7 bases. V gave up 8 bases and J gave up 9 bases; unmatched junction bases: 16. Germline V gene data show CDR1 as MDHEN and CDR2 as SYDVKM. CDR3 size: 14 residues. The CDR3, as DNA: TGTGCCAGCCGAACGGGACAGTCCCTCGTGGGGCAGTACTTC. Its translation: CASRTGQSLVGQYF.

V and J are TRBV7-2 and TRBJ2-7, with D possibly matching TRBD1 (5 bases). Germline CDR1 SGHTA, CDR2 FQGNSA. CDR3 size: 14 residues. With 7 bases removed from V and 2 bases from J, the gap between germline ends came to 15 bases. The CDR3 DNA reads TGTGCCAGCACTCCCGTCCAGGGAACCTACGAGCAGTACTTC. Translation: CASTPVQGTYEQYF.

This clone turned up a few times. This CDR3 is missing its conserved last phenylalanine or tryptophan, likely due to a read error. The DNA is left out, because the CDR3 cannot be placed on it with certainty; the CDR3 is given as TCRdb lists it. V gene TRBV6-1 combines with J gene TRBJ1-5; the table's D call, TRBD1, has no DNA check behind it. CDR1 is MNHNS, CDR2 SASEGT, per germline. The CDR3 is 12 amino acids long, termini counted. The CDR3 here is CASSEGKQRGTL.

The CDR3 DNA follows: TGCGCCAGCAGCCTAAAGGACAGGGGAAATGAAAAACTGTTTTTT. Translation: CASSLKDRGNEKLFF. The chain has TRBV4-3 and TRBJ1-4; 9 positions match TRBD1. The CDR3 contains 15 residues. The V gene end was trimmed by 4 bases and the J gene end by 5 bases; junction bases not matched to a gene: 5. Germline V CDR1 and CDR2: LGHNA, YSLEER.

The table lists this clone with many counts. J is TRBJ1-4 and V is TRBV27, with D possibly TRBD1 on 6 matching bases. Germline CDR1 MNHEY, CDR2 SMNVEV (reference sequence). Trimming pared 0 bases from V and 8 bases from J, leaving 13 bases between. The length of the CDR3 is 15 residues. CDR3 protein: CASSLSGGRREKLFF. The CDR3 region has the DNA TGTGCCAGCAGTTTATCAGGGGGGCGACGGGAAAAACTGTTTTTT.

CDR3 protein: CASSARQEIPYEQYF. DNA for the CDR3: TGTGCCAGCAGCGCGAGACAGGAAATCCCCTACGAGCAGTACTTC. This chain links TRBV7-9 with TRBJ2-7; D is perhaps TRBD1 (6 bases). The CDR3 spans 15 residues. Trimming removed 5 bases at V and 2 bases at J, with 16 bases between. Germline V gives CDR1 SEHNR, CDR2 FQNEAQ (reference sequence).